This entry lists 8 T cell receptor beta chains sequenced from one sample in a study of blood T cells in healthy people across ages. PCR was performed a second time for about 6 to 11 cycles using a sample-barcoded 5' primer and a J-beta primer mix. TCRdb re-called the 5' RACE reads through MiXCR, storing one row per CDR3 protein. There are roughly 790,000 distinct CDR3 sequences in the sample; roughly 44% occur only once, and about 20% lies in the top ten. Source material: blood. These TCRs come from a woman aged 60-75 years in good health.

This clonotype was counted at least ten times. The chain is built from TRBV7-2 and TRBJ2-1, with D possibly being TRBD1 or TRBD2 (5 bases each). V was cut by 4 bases and J by 0 bases, with 31 bases left in between. CDR3 length equals 22 residues. Germline values: CDR1 SGHTA, CDR2 FQGNSA. The CDR3: CASSSASSRGPGGSSSYNEQFF. In nucleotides, the CDR3 is TGTGCCAGCAGCTCAGCCTCTTCTAGGGGACCGGGCGGCTCGAGCTCCTACAATGAGCAGTTCTTC.

The chain recombines TRBV6-5 with TRBJ2-4; D remains unclear. This CDR3 comprises 13 residues. From germline, CDR1 is MNHEY and CDR2 SVGAGI. Trimming stripped 3 bases from V and 13 bases from J, with 16 bases between. The CDR3 DNA reads as TGTGCCAGCAGTTATTTACCAGGCTACGGGCAGTACTTC. Translation: CASSYLPGYGQYF.

This chain links TRBV5-1 with TRBJ2-7; no clear D gene. The CDR3 runs to 12 residues. Trimming shortened V by 0 bases and J by 7 bases, and 8 bases separated the two germline ends. From germline, CDR1 is SGHRS and CDR2 YFSETQ. In nucleotides, the CDR3 is TGCGCCAGCAGCTTGGGCCCTTTGGAGCAGTACTTC. This gives the protein CASSLGPLEQYF.

The genes are TRBV10-3 and TRBJ2-3, with a possible D match to TRBD1 (6 bases). V lost 0 bases and J lost 5, with 12 bases in between. The germline V gene encodes CDR1 ENHRY and CDR2 SYGVKD. The CDR3 runs 15 residues. In nucleotides, the CDR3 is TGTGCCATCAGTGAGTCGAACAGGGTTAAAGATACGCAGTATTTT. Amino acids: CAISESNRVKDTQYF.

To note about this clonotype: One junction end disagrees with the germline gene, perhaps due to a read error. This chain connects TRBV6-1 to TRBJ2-7; TRBD1 agrees at 9 bases. This CDR3 is 15 amino acids long. Per germline, CDR1 MNHNS and CDR2 SASEGT. CDR3 sequence reads: CASSQAWDRDYEQYF. CDR3 in DNA: TGTGCCAGCAGTCAAGCGTGGGACAGGGATTACGAGCAGTACTTC.

The chain recombines TRBV7-9 with TRBJ1-3, with 7 bases that match TRBD1. J was trimmed by 0 bases and V by 5 bases; bases with no gene match: 4. This CDR3 is 15 amino acids long. Per the germline V gene, CDR1 is SEHNR and CDR2 is FQNEAQ (reference sequence). The CDR3 DNA reads as TGTGCCAGCAGCGAGACAGGGCTCTCTGGAAACACCATATATTTT. Amino acid sequence: CASSETGLSGNTIYF.

This rearrangement joins TRBV6-5 to TRBJ2-1; 7 bases are a match to TRBD1. Trimming took 5 bases from V and 5 from J; bases not matched to a gene: 12. Germline-derived CDR1 and CDR2 are MNHEY and SVGAGI. This CDR3 is built from 16 residues. The CDR3 DNA reads TGTGCCAGCAGTGCCGTATATGGGACAGTCAACAATGAGCAGTTCTTC. Its translation is CASSAVYGTVNNEQFF.

The chain combines TRBV29-1 with TRBJ2-6; D may be TRBD1 (6 bases). CDR3 length: 13 amino acids. Germline CDR1 SQVTM, CDR2 ANQGSEA. V was cut by 6 bases and J by 4 bases, with 10 bases left in between. The CDR3, as DNA: TGCAGCGTAGGGACAACCGGGGCCAACGTCCTGACTTTC. Its protein is CSVGTTGANVLTF. Full variable domain (rest looked up from reference TRBV29-1 and TRBJ2-6): SAVISQKPSRDICQRGTSLTIQCQVDSQVTMMFWYRQQPGQSLTLIATANQGSEATYESGFVIDKFPISRPNLTFSTLTVSNMSPEDSSIYLCSVGTTGANVLTFGAGSRLTVL.